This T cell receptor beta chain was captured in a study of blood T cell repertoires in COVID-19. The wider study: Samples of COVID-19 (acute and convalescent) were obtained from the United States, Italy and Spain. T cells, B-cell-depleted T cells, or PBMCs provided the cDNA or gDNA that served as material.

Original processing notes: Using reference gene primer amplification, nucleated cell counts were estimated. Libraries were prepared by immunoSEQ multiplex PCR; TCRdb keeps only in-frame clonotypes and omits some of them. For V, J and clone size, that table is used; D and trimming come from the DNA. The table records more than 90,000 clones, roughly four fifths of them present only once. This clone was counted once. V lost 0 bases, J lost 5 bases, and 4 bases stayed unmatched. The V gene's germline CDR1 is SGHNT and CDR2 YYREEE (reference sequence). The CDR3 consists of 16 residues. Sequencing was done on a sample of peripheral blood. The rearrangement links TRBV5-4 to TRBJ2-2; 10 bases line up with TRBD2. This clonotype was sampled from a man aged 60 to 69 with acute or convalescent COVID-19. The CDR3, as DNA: TGTGCCAGCAGCTTGGCTAGCGGGAGATGGACCGGGGAGCTGTTTTTT. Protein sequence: CASSLASGRWTGELFF.